This T cell receptor beta chain emerged from a study of blood T cell repertoires in COVID-19. In the study overall: From the United States, Italy and Spain came samples of acute and convalescent COVID-19. T cells, B-cell-depleted T cells, or PBMCs provided the cDNA or gDNA that served as material.

As processed by the authors: Estimated nucleated cell counts came from reference gene primer amplification. Sequencing used immunoSEQ multiplex PCR; TCRdb keeps in-frame clones, though not all of them. The V and J calls and the clone size are those of that table, but D and trimming were determined from the DNA. The sample lists roughly 100,000 clones, approximately 78% occurring once. The CDR3 is 14 amino acids. V lost 3 bases and J lost 6; bases outside the gene matches: 2. Germline loops: CDR1 LNHDA, CDR2 SQIVND (reference sequence). Sample: peripheral blood. The rearrangement uses TRBV19 and TRBJ2-2; 9 bases match TRBD2. The source is a woman of 80 years or more with acute or convalescent COVID-19. This CDR3 reads CASSILAGPGELFF. Here the CDR3 DNA reads TGTGCCAGTAGTATCCTAGCGGGACCCGGGGAGCTGTTTTTT.